These T cell receptor beta chains were read from a single sample in a study of T cells in Graves' hyperthyroidism and ophthalmopathy. TCRdb re-called the multiplex PCR reads with MiXCR, one entry per CDR3 protein. The sample consists of about 340,000 distinct CDR3 sequences, 18% of them appearing once. The sequencing sample was made of blood. These receptors were obtained from a woman in her forties or fifties with Graves' hyperthyroidism. CDR3s include the opening cysteine and the closing phenylalanine or tryptophan. The order of the fields is V gene, D gene, J gene, clone size, CDR3 DNA, CDR3 protein. The D gene is left open where the match is weak. Part of the rows lack a size; the others show once, few, many or a class for expanded clones.

TRBV5-1	NA	TRBJ1-5	few	TGCGCCAGCAGCCCGGACGGGGGCGCGTTTAGCAATCAGCCCCAGCATTTT	CASSPDGGAFSNQPQHF
TRBV24-1	NA	TRBJ1-5	few	TGTGCCACCTGGGAAGGGATATGTCAGCCCCAGCATTTT	CATWEGICQPQHF
TRBV11-2	NA	TRBJ2-3	many	TGTGCCAGCACCCCAGCGGGACAGCCTACTTCTGGTACGCAGTATTTT	CASTPAGQPTSGTQYF
TRBV12-3/TRBV12-4	TRBD1	TRBJ1-6	NA	TGTGCCAGCAGTCCTGGGACAGTAGGTTCACCCCTCCACTTT	CASSPGTVGSPLHF
TRBV7-3	NA	TRBJ1-3	NA	TGTGCCAGCAGCCCGGGCCCCGCTGGAAACACCATATATTTT	CASSPGPAGNTIYF
TRBV9	NA	TRBJ1-1	many	TGTGCCAGCAGCGTAGATGGGGAGAGGACTGAAGCTTTCTTT	CASSVDGERTEAFF
TRBV2	NA	TRBJ1-4	many	TGTGCCAGCAGTGAATTCGGATTAACTAATGAAAAACTGTTTTTT	CASSEFGLTNEKLFF
TRBV30	NA	TRBJ2-2	many	TGTGCCTGGAGTCGGGAGGGGGAGCTGTTTTTT	CAWSREGELFF
TRBV5-8	TRBD1	TRBJ2-1	NA	TGTGCCAGCAGCTCCCGGGACAGCAGCTCCTACAATGAGCAGTTCTTC	CASSSRDSSSYNEQFF
TRBV24-1	TRBD1	TRBJ2-3	NA	TGTGCCACCACCGGGACAGGGGGTCGGTCCACAGAGAAACGCACAGATACGCAGTATTTT	CATTGTGGRSTEKRTDTQYF
TRBV20-1	NA	TRBJ2-5	few	TGCAGTGCCCCTGCCGGGACCAGACAAGAGACCCAGTACTTC	CSAPAGTRQETQYF
TRBV20-1	TRBD2	TRBJ2-2	few	TGCAGTGCCCGACTAGCGGGATCAAACACCGGGGAGCTGTTTTTT	CSARLAGSNTGELFF
TRBV7-8	TRBD2	TRBJ2-3	many	TGTGCCAGCAGCGGGACTAGCGGGGGGGCCGTCACGCAGTATTTT	CASSGTSGGAVTQYF
TRBV2	NA	TRBJ2-7	NA	TGTGCCAGCGTTGTAGCGTACGAGCAGTACTTC	CASVVAYEQYF
TRBV20-1	NA	TRBJ2-5	NA	TGCAGTGCTAGAGATGGGGGGGCCGTAGAAGAGACCCAGTACTTC	CSARDGGAVEETQYF
TRBV6-1	TRBD1	TRBJ1-2	many	TGTGCCAGCAGTGAACGGGCCTCCGGGACAGGGGGAGATCATGGCTACACCTTC	CASSERASGTGGDHGYTF
TRBV7-2	NA	TRBJ1-5	few	TGTGCCAGCAGCCGCTGGGGGGGCAATCAGCCCCAGCATTTT	CASSRWGGNQPQHF
TRBV6-9	TRBD1	TRBJ1-2	NA	TGTGCCAGCAGTTACCGAAGGACAGGGGGCGACTATGGCTACACCTTC	CASSYRRTGGDYGYTF